These 8 T cell receptor beta chains share one sample of origin, sequenced in a study of blood T cells in healthy people across ages (dated by TCRdb to between 2015 and 2016). Library generation was performed with 5' RACE. The listed sequencing device is Illumina HiSeq 2500. A second PCR of about 7 to 12 cycles was run with a J-beta primer mix and a sample-barcoded 5' primer. TCRdb reanalyzed the raw reads on its own, using fastp at Q25 for trimming and MiXCR for clone calling, and kept in-frame beta chains. Rows merge per CDR3 protein into single entries with the most common DNA and genes. The sample data list approximately 830,000 distinct CDR3 sequences, and under 80% of these were observed just once. The ten largest account for about 27% of the sample. Sequenced sample: blood. These receptors were taken from a man younger than 40 in good health.

The rearrangement joins TRBV7-9 to TRBJ2-5; no clear D gene. V was shortened by 2 bases and J by 2 bases, with 12 bases between the two germline ends. Germline CDR1 and CDR2: SEHNR and FQNEAQ (reference sequence). The CDR3 is made up of 15 amino acids. The CDR3 here is CASSLLLALQETQYF. CDR3 DNA sequence: TGTGCCAGCAGCTTACTATTGGCTTTGCAAGAGACCCAGTACTTC.

This clonotype appeared many times. The chain links TRBV29-1 to TRBJ2-5, with TRBD2 as a possible D gene (6 bases). V lost 6 bases, J lost 5 bases, and 22 bases lay in between. Looked up from germline, CDR1 is SQVTM and CDR2 is ANQGSEA. The CDR3 spans 15 residues. The CDR3 DNA reads TGCAGCGTCCGGGGCGGGGTCTCGGTCAGGGAGACCCAGTACTTC. This gives the protein CSVRGGVSVRETQYF. Full variable domain (remainder filled in from reference TRBV29-1 and TRBJ2-5): SAVISQKPSRDICQRGTSLTIQCQVDSQVTMMFWYRQQPGQSLTLIATANQGSEATYESGFVIDKFPISRPNLTFSTLTVSNMSPEDSSIYLCSVRGGVSVRETQYFGPGTRLLVL.

V is TRBV5-1 and J is TRBJ2-3, with 8 bases that match TRBD1. This CDR3 has 15 amino acids. CDR1 SGHRS and CDR2 YFSETQ come from the germline V gene. The trim removed 4 bases at V and 2 bases at J, leaving 6 bases unmatched. Here the CDR3 DNA reads TGCGCCAGCAGCGTCGGACAGGGTAACACAGATACGCAGTATTTT. Translation: CASSVGQGNTDTQYF.

The chain has TRBV5-1 and TRBJ2-3, with no clear D. The CDR3 totals 15 residues. Germline V lookup: CDR1 SGHRS, CDR2 YFSETQ. V was shortened by 3 bases and J by 0 bases, with 11 bases between the two germline ends. The CDR3 DNA sequence: TGCGCCAGCAGCTCGACCCCGGCGAGCACAGATACGCAGTATTTT. This codes for CASSSTPASTDTQYF.

The table lists this clonotype with a few counts. The rearrangement joins TRBV30 to TRBJ2-4; 9 nucleotides match TRBD1. With the DNA end fitting TRBJ2-7 better, the J assignment may be wrong. Germline V lookup: CDR1 GTSNPN, CDR2 SVGIG (reference sequence). The CDR3 runs 15 residues. CDR3 DNA: TGTGCCTGCCGCATGGGACAGGGATCTTTCTACGAGCAGTACTTC. This translates into CACRMGQGSFYEQYF.

This clonotype was observed a few times. This chain uses TRBV20-1 with TRBJ2-1; D remains unclear. The CDR3 is 14 residues long. Germline-derived CDR1 and CDR2 are DFQATT and SNEGSKA (reference sequence). V lost 3 bases to trimming and J lost 6 bases, with 15 bases between them. The CDR3 protein is CSARAKTAANEQFF. The CDR3 coding sequence is TGCAGTGCTAGGGCAAAGACGGCCGCCAATGAGCAGTTCTTC.

The V and J genes are TRBV5-1 and TRBJ2-7; D gene ambiguous. Germline V gene sequence: CDR1 SGHRS, CDR2 YFSETQ. V dropped 7 bases and J dropped 6 bases, with 8 bases sitting between them. The CDR3 sequence is 10 residues long. CDR3 in amino acids: CASRPTEQYF. The CDR3 nucleotides are TGCGCCAGCCGCCCCACCGAGCAGTACTTC.

This clonotype was observed a handful of times. The rearrangement links TRBV27 to TRBJ2-7; tentatively, D is TRBD2 (6 bases). Germline values: CDR1 MNHEY, CDR2 SMNVEV (reference sequence). CDR3 length: 14 residues. V was shortened by 5 bases and J by 4 bases, with 15 bases between the two germline ends. CDR3 protein: CASSPPGLVYEQYF. DNA of the CDR3: TGTGCCAGCAGTCCACCGGGACTGGTATACGAGCAGTACTTC.